Given below is one T cell receptor (beta chain) in context. This sample stems from a study of blood T cell repertoires in COVID-19. Study overall: Samples representing acute and convalescent COVID-19 were sourced from the United States, Italy and Spain.

Assay used: immunoSEQ multiplex PCR; TCRdb lists only in-frame clones, some missing. The sample consists of some 140,000 clones, 70% to 90% of them appearing once. The sample comprised peripheral blood. This clonotype was obtained from a woman in her forties or fifties who had recovered from COVID-19.

The CDR3 sequence is CASFEDSFITDTQYF. The CDR3 DNA sequence: TGTGCCAGCTTCGAAGACAGCTTTATCACAGATACGCAGTATTTT. The chain is built from TRBV6-5 and TRBJ2-3; the D gene is possibly TRBD1 (5 bases). The CDR3 spans 15 residues. V gave up 8 bases and J gave up 2 bases, with 17 bases separating them. Germline V gene sequence: CDR1 MNHEY, CDR2 SVGAGI.